This TCR beta chain was recorded in a study of metastatic and nonmetastatic thyroid tumors. Study-wide background: Repertoires from malignant and benign thyroid patients were compared across blood and tumor or nodule tissue.

This clone was recorded many times. An end of the junction differs from the germline gene, which may be a read error. The CDR3 loop spans 14 amino acids. CDR1 SSHAT and CDR2 FNYEAQ come from the germline V gene (reference sequence). No patient received treatment before thyroid surgery. With MiXCR, TCRdb reprocessed the PCR reads. The data hold fewer than 45,000 clones, with roughly 20% observed a single time. The chain uses TRBV7-7 and TRBJ2-5; 12 bases line up with TRBD2. Sequencing used blood. This sequence originates from a female donor with papillary thyroid cancer or a benign thyroid nodule (not recorded which). Some clones in this sample may be carry-over from other donors' samples. CDR3 sequence (DNA): TGTGCTAGCAGCTCGGGACTAGCGGGAGAGACCCAGTACTTC. Protein: CASSSGLAGETQYF.